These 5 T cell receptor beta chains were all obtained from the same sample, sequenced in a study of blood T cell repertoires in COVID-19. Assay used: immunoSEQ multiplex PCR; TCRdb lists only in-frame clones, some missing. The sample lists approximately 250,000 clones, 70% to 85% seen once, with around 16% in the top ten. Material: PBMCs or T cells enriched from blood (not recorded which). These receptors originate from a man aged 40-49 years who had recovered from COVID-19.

The CDR3 here is CATSRDLEGGFGEKLFF. The CDR3 nucleotides are TGTGCCACCAGCAGAGATCTGGAGGGAGGGTTTGGTGAAAAACTGTTTTTT. The rearrangement joins TRBV15 to TRBJ1-4; D not resolved. The V gene lost 0 bases and the J gene lost 7 bases, with 18 bases spanning the gap. Per the germline V gene, CDR1 is LNHNV and CDR2 is YYDKDF (reference sequence). This CDR3 region has 17 residues.

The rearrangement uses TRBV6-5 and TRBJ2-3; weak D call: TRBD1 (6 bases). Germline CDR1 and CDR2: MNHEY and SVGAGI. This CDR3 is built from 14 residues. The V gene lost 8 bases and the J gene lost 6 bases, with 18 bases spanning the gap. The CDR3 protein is CASGGVGASDTQYF. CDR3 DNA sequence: TGTGCCAGCGGAGGAGTGGGGGCCTCGGATACGCAGTATTTT.

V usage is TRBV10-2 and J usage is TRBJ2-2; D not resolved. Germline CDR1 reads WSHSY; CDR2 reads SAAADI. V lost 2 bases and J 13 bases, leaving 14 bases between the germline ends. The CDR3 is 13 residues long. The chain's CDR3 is CASSEPYYPALFF. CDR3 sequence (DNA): TGCGCCAGCAGTGAGCCCTACTACCCGGCGCTGTTTTTT.

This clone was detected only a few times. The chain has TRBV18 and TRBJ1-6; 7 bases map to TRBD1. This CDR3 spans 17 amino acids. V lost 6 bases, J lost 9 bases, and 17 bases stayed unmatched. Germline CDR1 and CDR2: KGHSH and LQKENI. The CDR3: CASSPSSTGRSISPLHF. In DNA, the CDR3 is TGTGCCAGCTCGCCCAGCTCGACAGGGCGGTCCATTTCACCCCTCCACTTT.

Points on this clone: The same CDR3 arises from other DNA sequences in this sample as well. The CDR3 DNA is TGTGCCAGCTCGGGACAGGGAAATTCACCCCTCCACTTT. It is translated as CASSGQGNSPLHF. The V call is TRBV19, the J call TRBJ1-6; TRBD1 matches at 9 bases. From germline, CDR1 is LNHDA and CDR2 SQIVND (reference sequence). This CDR3 has 13 residues. J lost 7 bases, V lost 9 bases, and 4 bases had no gene match.